This TCR beta chain comes out of a study of beta chain features in type 1 diabetes. Overall study findings and caveats: Because the template was cDNA, high-expressing cells might be over-represented. With patients and controls alike, PCR might favor shorter templates to an equal degree. When Type 1 diabetes patients were examined, their TCRB CDR3s proved moderately but significantly shorter in all four CD4+ subsets. Naive, central memory and Treg TCRB repertoires appeared more alike in patients than in healthy donors.

As regards this clone: As yet, its antigen is unknown.

In total, each donor contributed a single heparinised blood draw that averaged around 0.12 L. Every bit of the isolated RNA underwent reverse transcription, so sequencing read expressed TCRB transcripts. Only in-frame clones appear in the TCRdb table, and some are missing; sequencing was by immunoSEQ multiplex PCR. This table holds about 230,000 clones, more than 15% found once. The length of the CDR3 is 14 residues. Germline CDR1 and CDR2: MGHDK and SYGVNS. V was cut by 7 bases and J by 4 bases, with 14 bases left in between. Sequenced material: naive CD4+ T cells from blood. This TCR came from a young man with type 1 diabetes. The chain uses TRBV25-1 and TRBJ2-1; D is uncertain. Written as DNA, the CDR3 is TGTGCCAGCACCGAAGGGTTAGCATACAATGAGCAGTTCTTC. Protein: CASTEGLAYNEQFF. The entire variable domain, with the rest obtained from reference TRBV25-1 and TRBJ2-1, is as follows: EADIYQTPRYLVIGTGKKITLECSQTMGHDKMYWYQQDPGMELHLIHYSYGVNSTEKGDLSSESTVSRIRTEHFPLTLESARPSHTSQYLCASTEGLAYNEQFFGPGTRLTVL.